This TCR beta chain was identified in a study of CD4 T cells in relation to SARS-CoV-2 and coronaviruses. As for the study in general: TCR beta CDR3s were sequenced after roughly 10-day antigen culture of PBMCs.

Only in-frame clones appear in the TCRdb table, and some are missing; sequencing was by immunoSEQ multiplex PCR. The sample consists of approximately 20,000 clones, approximately 84% of them appearing once. Study-level results: Samples before the pandemic and after infection were not matched within any donor. Crossreactivity was assessed only for spike protein, not other viral proteins. Compared with monoreactive clones, crossreactive clones showed significantly weaker SARS-CoV-2 expansion.

Unexposed donor CD4+ T cells date from 2011-2018, before the COVID-19 pandemic. After ten to eleven days of culture, CD4+ T cells were isolated. Note on this clone: Its specificity is unknown.

This TCR derives from a human donor in good health. Sequences were obtained from CD4+ T cells from PBMCs, cultured in vitro.

The CDR3 protein is CASSQDRRGGAFF. DNA for the CDR3: TGTGCCAGCAGCCAAGATAGAAGGGGTGGAGCTTTCTTT. This chain joins TRBV3-1 (or the pseudogene TRBV3-2) and TRBJ1-1; D may be TRBD1 (5 bases). V lost 0 bases, J lost 10 bases, and 12 bases lay in between. CDR3 length equals 13 residues. The germline V gene has CDR1 LGHDT and CDR2 YNNKEL (reference sequence).